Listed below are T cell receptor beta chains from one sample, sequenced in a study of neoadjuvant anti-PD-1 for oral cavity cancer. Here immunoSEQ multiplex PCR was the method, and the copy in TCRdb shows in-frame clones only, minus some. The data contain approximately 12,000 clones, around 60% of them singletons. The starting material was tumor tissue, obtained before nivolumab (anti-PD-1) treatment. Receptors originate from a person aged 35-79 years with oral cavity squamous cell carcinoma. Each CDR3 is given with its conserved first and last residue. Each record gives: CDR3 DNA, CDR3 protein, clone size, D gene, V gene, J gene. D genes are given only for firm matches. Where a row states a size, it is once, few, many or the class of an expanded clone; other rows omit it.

TGTGCCAGCAGTTACCGACAGGCTAATGAAAAACTGTTTTTT,CASSYRQANEKLFF,-,-,TRBV6-5,TRBJ1-4
TGTGCCTGGAGTGTATCTAGCGGCCGCCAAGATACGCAGTATTTT,CAWSVSSGRQDTQYF,few,TRBD2,TRBV30,TRBJ2-3
TGTGCCACCGGGACAGGGAACACCGGGGAGCTGTTTTTT,CATGTGNTGELFF,-,TRBD1,TRBV7-9,TRBJ2-2
TGCGCCAGCAGCTTGGGGGGACTAGCGGGCACAGATACGCAGTATTTT,CASSLGGLAGTDTQYF,once,TRBD2,TRBV5-1,TRBJ2-3
TGTGCCAGCCGGGGGCAGGGGAGCTCCTACAATGAGCAGTTCTTC,CASRGQGSSYNEQFF,-,-,TRBV7-6,TRBJ2-1
TGTGCCATCAGTGAGTCGCGGGGGGAGGCCCAGTACTTC,CAISESRGEAQYF,-,TRBD2,TRBV10-3,TRBJ2-5
TGTGCCAGCAGTGAAGCGGGGGCCCAACGCATTCAGTACTTC,CASSEAGAQRIQYF,once,-,TRBV6-1,TRBJ2-4
TGCGCCAGCAGCTTGTCGCGTTCCGGGGAGCTGTTTTTT,CASSLSRSGELFF,-,-,TRBV5-1,TRBJ2-2
TGTGCCATCAGTGAACTAACTAGCTATCCCTACGAGCAGTACTTC,CAISELTSYPYEQYF,few,-,TRBV10-3,TRBJ2-7
TGTGCCAGCAGTTTTGAAGGACAGCCCCAGCATTTT,CASSFEGQPQHF,-,-,TRBV28,TRBJ1-5
TGCAGCGTGAGGCCGGTATACAATGAGCAGTTCTTC,CSVRPVYNEQFF,-,-,TRBV29-1,TRBJ2-1
TGCGCCAGCAGGAGTATGGCCGGACAGCTCACAGATACGCAGTATTTT,CASRSMAGQLTDTQYF,few,-,TRBV5-1,TRBJ2-3
TGCAGCGTTGGCAGGCTCACAGATACGCAGTATTTT,CSVGRLTDTQYF,-,-,TRBV29-1,TRBJ2-3
TGTGCCAGCAGATCGGATACAGGGGACTATGGCTACACCTTC,CASRSDTGDYGYTF,few,TRBD1,TRBV28,TRBJ1-2
TGTGCCAGCCAAAGGGACAGCTCTGGAAACACCATATATTTT,CASQRDSSGNTIYF,-,TRBD1,TRBV2,TRBJ1-3
TGTGCCAGCAGCTTAAGGGGCTCCGATGCGGATACGCAGTATTTT,CASSLRGSDADTQYF,-,-,TRBV7-3,TRBJ2-3
TGTGCCAGCAGTTTCCTCGGGACTAGCGGAGAGACCCAGTACTTC,CASSFLGTSGETQYF,-,TRBD2,TRBV28,TRBJ2-5
TGTGCCAGCAGTTACTCGAACCCTACCCCGCAGTATTTT,CASSYSNPTPQYF,few,-,TRBV6-6,TRBJ2-3
TGTGCCAGCAGTCAGCAGGGAATATCTGGAAACACCATATATTTT,CASSQQGISGNTIYF,few,-,TRBV27,TRBJ1-3
TGTGCCAGCAGCTTAAATAATGGGCGAGACTACGAGCAGTACTTC,CASSLNNGRDYEQYF,-,-,TRBV11-3,TRBJ2-7
TGTGCCAGCAGTGACGTAGGTGCTGGAAACACCATATATTTT,CASSDVGAGNTIYF,-,-,TRBV6-1,TRBJ1-3
TGTGCCAGCAGCGCCAGGACCGACCCCTACGAGCAGTACTTC,CASSARTDPYEQYF,medium-sized,-,TRBV7-6,TRBJ2-7
TGTGCCAGCAGGCAAACAGCTCTCCAAGAGACCCAGTACTTC,CASRQTALQETQYF,-,-,TRBV6-1,TRBJ2-5
TGTGCCAGCAGCTCTCGGCTAGCGTCCTACGAGCAGTACTTC,CASSSRLASYEQYF,-,-,TRBV7-2,TRBJ2-7
TGTGCCAGCAGCGTAGATGGGGACTACGAGCAGTACTTC,CASSVDGDYEQYF,-,-,TRBV9,TRBJ2-7
TGTGCCAGCAGACCCTCGTTACAGGGTCAGGCCACAGCCGGCTACGAGCAGTACTTC,CASRPSLQGQATAGYEQYF,-,-,TRBV5-6,TRBJ2-7
TGTGCCAGCAGCCGGGACTACTACGAGCAGTACTTC,CASSRDYYEQYF,once,TRBD2,TRBV7-2,TRBJ2-7
TGTGCCAGTAGTAGCCAGGGGACGGAAGGCTACACCTTC,CASSSQGTEGYTF,few,-,TRBV19,TRBJ1-2
TGTGCCAGCAGTGCCACGCTCGGGGGAACAGTAGAGACCCAGTACTTC,CASSATLGGTVETQYF,-,-,TRBV27,TRBJ2-5
TGTGCCAGCAGTTACTCGGAAACTTTTGGCTACACCTTC,CASSYSETFGYTF,-,-,TRBV6-5,TRBJ1-2
TGTGCCAGCAGCGTAGGCCGGGAGGTATCCGAGCAGTACTTC,CASSVGREVSEQYF,-,TRBD2,TRBV9,TRBJ2-7
TGTGCCAGCAGTTCCTCAGTCCGGAATCAGCCCCAGCATTTT,CASSSSVRNQPQHF,few,-,TRBV27,TRBJ1-5
TGTGCCAGCAGCGACCGGGACTATTCCTACGAGCAGTACTTC,CASSDRDYSYEQYF,-,TRBD2,TRBV5-4,TRBJ2-7
TGTGCCAGCAGAGAACTGGGGTTTGCCGGCTACGGTGAGCAGTTCTTC,CASRELGFAGYGEQFF,-,-,TRBV6-1,TRBJ2-1
TGTGCCTGGAGCATACGTGAAAAACTGTTTTTT,CAWSIREKLFF,-,-,TRBV30,TRBJ1-4
TGTGCCAGCAGCGTAGCTACAGGGGGCGGGTACGAGCAGTACTTC,CASSVATGGGYEQYF,-,TRBD1,TRBV9,TRBJ2-7